Each of the 20 T cell receptor beta chains below was sequenced from the same sample in a study of PD-1 blockade in classical Hodgkin lymphoma. Described time point: cycle 4 day 1 (C4D1), after more than 5 weeks of nivolumab. All the patients suffered relapse after autologous stem cell transplantation, and brentuximab vedotin exposure differed. Purified CD4+ T cells were obtained from thawed PBMCs through magnetic negative selection. Using immunoSEQ multiplex PCR, the repertoire was profiled, and TCRdb retains in-frame clones only, with some absent. Of 25,000 to 35,000 clones detected, around 80% appear once; the ten largest clones hold 0.5% to 0.65%. Sequencing used CD4+ T cells from blood, obtained before the fourth cycle of nivolumab. Receptors were obtained from a human donor with classical Hodgkin lymphoma.

J is TRBJ1-3 and V is TRBV28; a weak D match, TRBD1 (5 bases). Germline V gives CDR1 MDHEN, CDR2 SYDVKM. Between the trimmed V and J ends, which lost 3 bases and 2 bases, there was a span of 11 bases. The CDR3 extends over 15 amino acids. The CDR3 loop is CASSLGPGTGNTIYF. The CDR3 nucleotides are TGTGCCAGCAGTTTGGGGCCAGGGACTGGAAACACCATATATTTT.

V usage is TRBV28 and J usage is TRBJ2-7, with TRBD2 matching 7 bases. This CDR3 comprises 15 residues. V shed 1 base, J shed 0 bases, and the junction held 3 bases outside the gene matches. The germline CDR1 and CDR2 sequences are MDHEN and SYDVKM. The CDR3 spells CASSLSGGSSYEQYF. As DNA, the CDR3 is TGTGCCAGCAGTTTATCGGGAGGAAGCTCCTACGAGCAGTACTTC. Full variable domain (remainder filled in from reference TRBV28 and TRBJ2-7): DVKVTQSSRYLVKRTGEKVFLECVQDMDHENMFWYRQDPGLGLRLIYFSYDVKMKEKGDIPEGYSVSREKKERFSLILESASTNQTSMYLCASSLSGGSSYEQYFGPGTRLTVT.

The chain is built from TRBV5-6 and TRBJ2-5; D might be TRBD2 (6 bases). CDR1 is SGHDT, CDR2 YYEEEE, per germline. The CDR3 has 15 residues. With 1 base removed from V and 7 bases from J, the gap between germline ends came to 17 bases. CDR3 in DNA: TGTGCCAGCAGCTTGAGGGACTCCTTCGTCGGGACCCAGTACTTC. This sequence encodes CASSLRDSFVGTQYF.

The chain is built from TRBV6-5 and TRBJ2-7; tentatively, D is TRBD1 (5 bases). This CDR3 spans 15 amino acids. CDR1 is MNHEY, CDR2 SVGAGI, per germline. Between the trimmed V and J ends, which lost 2 bases and 4 bases, there was a span of 15 bases. Written as DNA, the CDR3 is TGTGCCAGCAGTTACGGGGCATTCGGAGAGTACGAGCAGTACTTC. Encoded protein: CASSYGAFGEYEQYF.

V is TRBV5-1 and J is TRBJ2-7, with 11 bases aligning to TRBD1. CDR3 length: 14 residues. Germline V gene sequence: CDR1 SGHRS, CDR2 YFSETQ. The junction had 8 bases not matched to a gene; V was cut back by 6 bases and J by 6 bases. CDR3 in DNA: TGCGCCAGCACCTCCGGGACAGGGGGAGGCGAGCAGTACTTC. It specifies CASTSGTGGGEQYF. The variable domain in full, completed from reference TRBV5-1 and TRBJ2-7, reads KAGVTQTPRYLIKTRGQQVTLSCSPISGHRSVSWYQQTPGQGLQFLFEYFSETQRNKGNFPGRFSGRQFSNSRSEMNVSTLELGDSALYLCASTSGTGGGEQYFGPGTRLTVT.

The chain recombines TRBV28 with TRBJ1-5; the D is unclear. Trimming shortened V by 2 bases and J by 8 bases, and 7 bases separated the two germline ends. The CDR3 has 12 residues. Germline V gene sequence: CDR1 MDHEN, CDR2 SYDVKM. CDR3 loop: CASSLQVEPQHF. The DNA for the CDR3 is TGTGCCAGCAGTTTACAGGTGGAGCCCCAGCATTTT. Combining the CDR3 with reference TRBV28 and TRBJ1-5 gives the whole variable domain DVKVTQSSRYLVKRTGEKVFLECVQDMDHENMFWYRQDPGLGLRLIYFSYDVKMKEKGDIPEGYSVSREKKERFSLILESASTNQTSMYLCASSLQVEPQHFGDGTRLSIL.

This clone came up once. The chain joins TRBV7-9 to TRBJ2-7, with a weak D call TRBD1 (5 bases). This CDR3 region has 13 residues. Between the trimmed V and J ends, which lost 1 base and 8 bases, there was a span of 12 bases. Germline V gene sequence: CDR1 SEHNR, CDR2 FQNEAQ (reference sequence). CDR3 region: CASSLDADSQQYF. CDR3 coding DNA: TGTGCCAGCAGCTTAGACGCCGACAGTCAGCAGTACTTC.

The V gene is TRBV5-1, the J gene TRBJ1-2; TRBD1 aligns across 12 bases. This CDR3 spans 16 amino acids. Trimming at V came to 0 bases and at J to 4 bases, leaving 4 bases not matched to a gene. Germline CDR1 and CDR2: SGHRS and YFSETQ. CDR3 sequence: CASSLEGTGGLYGYTF. CDR3 in DNA: TGCGCCAGCAGCTTGGAGGGGACAGGGGGCCTCTATGGCTACACCTTC.

V gene TRBV28 combines with J gene TRBJ2-2; TRBD2 aligns across 7 bases. The CDR3 totals 14 residues. Germline values: CDR1 MDHEN, CDR2 SYDVKM. DNA for the CDR3: TGTTCTACGGGGGGATCCGCGAACACCGGGGAGCTGTTTTTT. It encodes CSTGGSANTGELFF.

The CDR3 sequence: CASSLGRALGDTQYF. In DNA, the CDR3 is TGCGCCAGCAGCTTGGGCAGGGCCCTTGGGGATACGCAGTATTTT. V gene TRBV5-1 combines with J gene TRBJ2-3, with D possibly matching TRBD1 (5 bases). Trimming removed 0 bases at V and 6 bases at J, with 14 bases between. Germline CDR1 is SGHRS and CDR2 is YFSETQ. The CDR3 is 15 residues long.

The genes are TRBV19 and TRBJ2-2, with 7 bases lining up with TRBD1. The V gene's germline CDR1 is LNHDA and CDR2 SQIVND (reference sequence). CDR3 length equals 16 residues. V was pared by 5 bases and J by 0 bases, with 6 bases of the junction left unmatched. The CDR3 loop is CASSPQQGTNTGELFF. As DNA, the CDR3 is TGTGCCAGTAGTCCTCAACAGGGGACGAACACCGGGGAGCTGTTTTTT.

V and J are TRBV5-1 and TRBJ1-1; 8 nucleotides agree with TRBD1. This CDR3 is 14 amino acids long. Germline loops: CDR1 SGHRS, CDR2 YFSETQ. V trimming: 4 bases; J trimming: 4 bases; junction bases outside the gene matches: 6. CDR3 amino acids: CASSPQGVGTEAFF. The CDR3 nucleotides read TGCGCCAGCAGCCCACAGGGGGTTGGCACTGAAGCTTTCTTT.

The V gene is TRBV28, the J gene TRBJ2-7; 9 bases align to TRBD1. The CDR3 consists of 18 residues. V lost 3 bases to trimming and J lost 3 bases; unmatched junction nucleotides: 15. Per germline, CDR1 MDHEN and CDR2 SYDVKM. CDR3 region: CASSLLYRGQGGVYEQYF. The CDR3 DNA is TGTGCCAGCAGTTTGCTTTATCGGGGACAGGGTGGAGTCTACGAGCAGTACTTC.

This clone was seen a single time. V and J are TRBV19 and TRBJ2-7; 9 bases are shared with TRBD1. Germline-derived CDR1 and CDR2 are LNHDA and SQIVND (reference sequence). The CDR3 consists of 15 residues. With 6 bases clipped from V and 10 bases from J, the junction kept 16 bases outside the gene matches. The CDR3 nucleotides read TGTGCCAGTAGGCTCTCGGATAATACAGGGGGCGAACAGTACTTC. Protein product: CASRLSDNTGGEQYF. Drawing the rest from reference TRBV19 and TRBJ2-7, the complete variable domain is DGGITQSPKYLFRKEGQNVTLSCEQNLNHDAMYWYRQDPGQGLRLIYYSQIVNDFQKGDIAEGYSVSREKKESFPLTVTSAQKNPTAFYLCASRLSDNTGGEQYFGPGTRLTVT.

The V gene is TRBV6-6, the J gene TRBJ2-1; D might be TRBD2 (5 bases). The CDR3 is 16 amino acids. Germline V gene data show CDR1 as MNHNY and CDR2 as SVGAGI (reference sequence). V lost 0 bases, J lost 5 bases, and 14 bases lay in between. Here the CDR3 DNA reads TGTGCCAGCAGTTACTCCTCGGGGAGAAAGGACAATGAGCAGTTCTTC. It specifies CASSYSSGRKDNEQFF.

The chain links TRBV6-5 to TRBJ2-2, with 7 bases aligning to TRBD1. The germline gives CDR1 MNHEY, CDR2 SVGAGI. The CDR3 length is 14 residues. The trim removed 7 bases at V and 5 bases at J, leaving 7 bases unmatched. CDR3 sequence (DNA): TGTGCCAGCAAGGGGGCAGGGTGGACCGGGGAGCTGTTTTTT. Its protein product is CASKGAGWTGELFF.

This clone was picked up one time. The CDR3 sequence is CASSASAGTGIRSNTGELFF. CDR3 nucleotides: TGCGCCAGCAGCGCGAGCGCGGGGACAGGGATTAGGTCGAACACCGGGGAGCTGTTTTTT. The V and J genes are TRBV5-1 and TRBJ2-2; 9 nucleotides agree with TRBD1. The CDR3 runs to 20 residues. Trimming at V came to 4 bases and at J to 0 bases, leaving 16 bases not matched to a gene. Germline values: CDR1 SGHRS, CDR2 YFSETQ.

The chain carries TRBV6-5 and TRBJ1-2; no firm D call. V shed 2 bases and J shed 8 bases, with 9 bases lying between them. From germline, CDR1 is MNHEY and CDR2 SVGAGI. This CDR3 contains 12 residues. In DNA, the CDR3 is TGTGCCAGCAGTTACGTGGGTAACGGCTACACCTTC. Its protein is CASSYVGNGYTF.

V and J are TRBV27 and TRBJ1-6; TRBD1 is a possible D gene (5 bases). The V gene's germline CDR1 is MNHEY and CDR2 SMNVEV (reference sequence). Trimming took off 5 bases at V and 7 bases at J, with 15 bases between the two ends. The CDR3 consists of 15 residues. CDR3 sequence (DNA): TGTGCCAGCAGTCTAAGGGATACAGGAAATTCACCCCTCCACTTT. This encodes CASSLRDTGNSPLHF.

The chain links TRBV5-4 to TRBJ1-2; a possible D gene is TRBD1 (5 bases). The CDR3 runs to 15 residues. The V gene lost 0 bases and the J gene lost 0 bases, with 9 bases spanning the gap. CDR1 is SGHNT and CDR2 is YYREEE in the germline V gene (reference sequence). DNA for the CDR3: TGTGCCAGCAGCTTGGCCGGGGCCTCTAACTATGGCTACACCTTC. This encodes CASSLAGASNYGYTF. The full variable domain, rest sourced from reference TRBV5-4 and TRBJ1-2, is ETGVTQSPTHLIKTRGQQVTLRCSSQSGHNTVSWYQQALGQGPQFIFQYYREEENGRGNFPPRFSGLQFPNYSSELNVNALELDDSALYLCASSLAGASNYGYTFGSGTRLTVV.